These 8 T cell receptor beta chains came from one sample sequenced in a study of T cell responses to AZD1222 COVID-19 vaccine. Sequenced by immunoSEQ multiplex PCR; TCRdb stores in-frame clones only, minus some. This table has over 100,000 clones, roughly 86% appearing once. The sample was peripheral blood, taken on day 0 of AZD1222 vaccination. The receptors originated from an adult in good health.

This clone has just one count. The chain joins TRBV11-1 to TRBJ2-7; the D gene is possibly TRBD2 (5 bases). V lost 3 bases and J 0 bases, leaving 9 bases between the germline ends. CDR1 SGHAT and CDR2 FQDESV come from the germline V gene (reference sequence). CDR3 length: 14 amino acids. This chain's CDR3 is CASSFEGSSYEQYF. The CDR3 DNA reads as TGTGCCAGCAGCTTTGAGGGAAGCTCCTACGAGCAGTACTTC.

V gene TRBV7-9 combines with J gene TRBJ1-2; D unresolved. Germline V gene sequence: CDR1 SEHNR, CDR2 FQNEAQ (reference sequence). The CDR3 has 14 residues. Trimming took off 1 base at V and 0 bases at J, with 6 bases between the two ends. CDR3 region: CASSLVMANYGYTF. Here the CDR3 DNA reads TGTGCCAGCAGCTTAGTTATGGCTAACTATGGCTACACCTTC.

This rearrangement joins TRBV19 to TRBJ2-1; D remains unclear. The CDR3 consists of 16 residues. V lost 10 bases, J lost 0 bases, and 19 bases lay in between. From germline, CDR1 is LNHDA and CDR2 SQIVND (reference sequence). CDR3 protein: CATTVGPTGSYNEQFF. In DNA, the CDR3 is TGTGCCACCACGGTTGGTCCCACCGGCTCCTACAATGAGCAGTTCTTC. The full variable domain, with the rest looked up from reference TRBV19 and TRBJ2-1, is DGGITQSPKYLFRKEGQNVTLSCEQNLNHDAMYWYRQDPGQGLRLIYYSQIVNDFQKGDIAEGYSVSREKKESFPLTVTSAQKNPTAFYLCATTVGPTGSYNEQFFGPGTRLTVL.

This clone was counted a single time. The V gene is TRBV5-4, the J gene TRBJ2-7, with D perhaps matching TRBD2 (5 bases). V lost 1 base and J 1 base, leaving 12 bases between the germline ends. CDR3 length equals 15 residues. Germline CDR1 SGHNT, CDR2 YYREEE (reference sequence). The DNA for the CDR3 is TGTGCCAGCAGCTTGTGGGGAGAGAGGTCCTACGAGCAGTACTTC. It is translated as CASSLWGERSYEQYF.

J is TRBJ1-2 and V is TRBV27; possibly TRBD1 for D (5 bases). The length of the CDR3 is 15 residues. The germline V and J ends were trimmed by 3 bases and 5 bases, with 16 bases remaining between them. Per the germline V gene, CDR1 is MNHEY and CDR2 is SMNVEV (reference sequence). The CDR3 nucleotides read TGTGCCAGCAGTTTCGGGCCCGCAGGGACTTATGGCTACACCTTC. Translated, it gives CASSFGPAGTYGYTF.

This chain uses TRBV20-1 with TRBJ2-7; D might be TRBD1 or TRBD2, each matching 6 bases. This CDR3 region has 11 residues. The germline V gene has CDR1 DFQATT and CDR2 SNEGSKA (reference sequence). CDR3 in DNA: TGCAGCGGGGGCTTCACCTACGAGCAGTACTTC. Residues: CSGGFTYEQYF.

As DNA, the CDR3 is TGTGCCAGCAGCCGCTCCGGGACAGGGGTCTACGAGCAGTACTTC. This codes for CASSRSGTGVYEQYF. V usage is TRBV5-8 and J usage is TRBJ2-7; 10 bases are shared with TRBD1. The CDR3 runs 15 residues. V lost 4 bases and J lost 3; bases outside the gene matches: 7. CDR1 is SGHTS and CDR2 is YDEGEE in the germline V gene.

The V gene is TRBV3-1 (or the pseudogene TRBV3-2), the J gene TRBJ2-4; 7 bases are a match to TRBD2. Trimming took 4 bases from V and 12 from J; bases not matched to a gene: 18. The CDR3 is made up of 16 amino acids. Germline V gene sequence: CDR1 LGHDT, CDR2 YNNKEL (reference sequence). Written as DNA, the CDR3 is TGTGCCAGCAGCCCAGCGGGAACCACTCCAGCCGGGCGTCAGTACTTC. Its protein product is CASSPAGTTPAGRQYF.